The clone carrying this TCR beta chain was seen at least ten times. MiXCR, run by TCRdb on the RT-PCR reads, gives a single entry per CDR3 protein. The sample has just under 20,000 distinct CDR3 sequences; approximately 5% are singletons. The source of the sample is a study of patients and donors after allogeneic stem cell transplantation. V shed 4 bases and J shed 3 bases, with 7 bases lying between them. Germline V CDR1 and CDR2: LGHNA, YNFKEQ. The CDR3 has 13 residues. The V gene is TRBV4-2, the J gene TRBJ1-5, with D hard to call. The sequenced material came from blood, either unsorted or a sorted T cell fraction (not recorded which). The clonotype comes from a human donor who was either an allogeneic HSCT recipient or a stem cell or donor lymphocyte infusion donor (not recorded which). It is not recorded whose cells these are; they may come from a transplant donor. The CDR3 protein is CASSPRNNQPQHF. The DNA for the CDR3 is TGTGCCAGCAGCCCCCGGAACAATCAGCCCCAGCATTTT.